The 25 T cell receptor beta chains below all came from one sample that was sequenced in a study of cytomegalovirus exposure and HLA in healthy donors. Using immunoSEQ multiplex PCR, the repertoire was profiled, and TCRdb retains in-frame clones only, with some absent. The table shows some 140,000 clones, with roughly four fifths occurring only once. Sequencing was carried out using PBMCs. These receptors originate from a woman in her twenties or thirties in good health and CMV-seronegative.

The rearrangement links TRBV15 to TRBJ2-3, with 10 bases identical to TRBD2. V was clipped by 3 bases and J by 5 bases; unmatched bases: 11. CDR1 and CDR2 (germline): LNHNV, YYDKDF (reference sequence). This CDR3 is built from 17 residues. This chain's CDR3 is CATSRGWSGGGIDTQYF. In DNA form, the CDR3 reads TGTGCCACCAGCAGGGGGTGGAGCGGGGGGGGCATAGATACGCAGTATTTT.

The rearrangement uses TRBV6-6 and TRBJ1-6; TRBD1 agrees at 8 bases. Trimming removed 0 bases from V and 9 bases from J; junction bases left unmatched: 7. Germline lookup yields CDR1 MNHNY and CDR2 SVGAGI (reference sequence). This CDR3 region has 16 residues. The CDR3 nucleotides are TGTGCCAGCAGTTACTCGAGGACAGGGTTCAGTTCACCCCTCCACTTT. This codes for CASSYSRTGFSSPLHF.

The chain carries TRBV5-1 and TRBJ2-2; 12 bases are a match to TRBD2. Germline V CDR1 and CDR2: SGHRS, YFSETQ. There are 16 residues in the CDR3. Trimming removed 4 bases from V and 7 bases from J; junction bases left unmatched: 8. DNA of the CDR3: TGCGCCAGCAGCGCACCTAGCGGGGGGGCCTTCGGGGAGCTGTTTTTT. Protein: CASSAPSGGAFGELFF.

This clone came up a few times. The genes are TRBV10-2 and TRBJ1-2; D is unclear. The V gene's germline CDR1 is WSHSY and CDR2 SAAADI. The CDR3 runs to 17 residues. With 0 bases removed from V and 4 bases from J, the gap between germline ends came to 18 bases. CDR3 DNA sequence: TGCGCCAGCAGTGAGTCGATTCTTCCGGGAGCGGGCTATGGCTACACCTTC. The encoded protein is CASSESILPGAGYGYTF.

The V and J genes are TRBV5-6 and TRBJ2-3; 13 bases are a match to TRBD2. Per the germline V gene, CDR1 is SGHDT and CDR2 is YYEEEE. The CDR3 loop spans 15 amino acids. J lost 7 bases, V lost 6 bases, and 8 bases had no gene match. This chain's CDR3 is CASTTGLAGSYTQYF. CDR3 sequence (DNA): TGTGCCAGCACCACGGGACTAGCGGGGAGCTATACGCAGTATTTT.

This chain links TRBV25-1 with TRBJ2-7, with 7 positions matching TRBD1. This CDR3 has 15 residues. Germline V gives CDR1 MGHDK, CDR2 SYGVNS. Trimming removed 4 bases from V and 5 bases from J; junction bases left unmatched: 11. The CDR3 DNA follows: TGTGCCAGCAGTGCCCGGGACAGTGCCATCCACGAGCAGTACTTC. It encodes CASSARDSAIHEQYF.

The rearrangement joins TRBV28 to TRBJ2-6, with a tentative D call TRBD1 (6 bases). The CDR3 extends over 19 amino acids. The V gene's germline CDR1 is MDHEN and CDR2 SYDVKM. V lost 3 bases and J lost 0, with 18 bases in between. This CDR3 reads CASSLRGWTANSGANVLTF. DNA for the CDR3: TGTGCCAGCAGTTTGAGGGGATGGACAGCAAACTCTGGGGCCAACGTCCTGACTTTC. Complete variable domain (other parts from reference TRBV28 and TRBJ2-6): DVKVTQSSRYLVKRTGEKVFLECVQDMDHENMFWYRQDPGLGLRLIYFSYDVKMKEKGDIPEGYSVSREKKERFSLILESASTNQTSMYLCASSLRGWTANSGANVLTFGAGSRLTVL.

This clone appeared a single time. The chain couples TRBV7-2 to TRBJ2-7; tentative D call: TRBD2 (5 bases). CDR1 and CDR2 from the germline V gene are SGHTA and FQGNSA. The CDR3 runs 11 residues. Between the trimmed V and J ends, which lost 6 bases and 4 bases, there was a span of 7 bases. This chain's CDR3 is CASSREYEQYF. In DNA form, the CDR3 reads TGTGCCAGCAGTCGGGAATACGAGCAGTACTTC. The full variable domain, with the rest looked up from reference TRBV7-2 and TRBJ2-7, is GAGVSQSPSNKVTEKGKDVELRCDPISGHTALYWYRQSLGQGLEFLIYFQGNSAPDKSGLPSDRFSAERTGGSVSTLTIQRTQQEDSAVYLCASSREYEQYFGPGTRLTVT.

The CDR3, as DNA: TGTGCCAGTAGTATAGGTGGCTTGGCTGGCTACACCTTC. This encodes CASSIGGLAGYTF. The chain uses TRBV19 and TRBJ1-2; unclear D gene. Between the trimmed V and J ends, which lost 1 base and 7 bases, there was a span of 10 bases. The CDR3 sequence is 13 residues long. Germline assignment: CDR1 LNHDA and CDR2 SQIVND (reference sequence).

The chain recombines TRBV7-2 with TRBJ1-2; D uncertain. The CDR3 sequence is 14 residues long. Between the trimmed V and J ends, which lost 7 bases and 2 bases, there was a span of 14 bases. The germline CDR1 and CDR2 sequences are SGHTA and FQGNSA. In DNA form, the CDR3 reads TGTGCCAGCACCTCCCCGGCACTAAACTATGGCTACACCTTC. Translated: CASTSPALNYGYTF.

CDR3 loop: CASSPYRDSYEQYF. The DNA for the CDR3 is TGTGCCAGCTCGCCCTACAGGGATTCCTACGAGCAGTACTTC. The chain is built from TRBV18 and TRBJ2-7, with D possibly matching TRBD1 (6 bases). Germline assignment: CDR1 KGHSH and CDR2 LQKENI. Trimming pared 6 bases from V and 1 base from J, leaving 13 bases between. This CDR3 is 14 amino acids long. Variable domain in full (rest from reference TRBV18 and TRBJ2-7): NAGVMQNPRHLVRRRGQEARLRCSPMKGHSHVYWYRQLPEEGLKFMVYLQKENIIDESGMPKERFSAEFPKEGPSILRIQQVVRGDSAAYFCASSPYRDSYEQYFGPGTRLTVT.

The chain combines TRBV6-5 with TRBJ1-5; no definite D call. The V end was cut by 3 bases, the J end by 5 bases, with 11 bases between. The CDR3 is 14 residues long. Germline-derived CDR1 and CDR2 are MNHEY and SVGAGI. This chain's CDR3 is CASSYGAGYQPQHF. The CDR3 DNA follows: TGTGCCAGCAGTTATGGCGCGGGATATCAGCCCCAGCATTTT.

The rearrangement uses TRBV5-6 and TRBJ2-7; a weak D match, TRBD2 (6 bases). Germline V gene sequence: CDR1 SGHDT, CDR2 YYEEEE. CDR3 size: 15 residues. V lost 2 bases and J lost 1, with 13 bases in between. Here the CDR3 DNA reads TGTGCCAGCAGCTTCTGGGGGACTCCTTCCTACGAGCAGTACTTC. Translation gives CASSFWGTPSYEQYF.

CDR3 region: CASSYSYDVTGEQYF. Here the CDR3 DNA reads TGTGCCAGCAGTTACTCTTATGACGTCACAGGCGAGCAGTACTTC. The chain has TRBV6-6 and TRBJ2-7; weak D call: TRBD1 (5 bases). The V end was cut by 0 bases, the J end by 6 bases, with 15 bases between. This CDR3 has 15 residues. Germline CDR1 is MNHNY and CDR2 is SVGAGI (reference sequence).

The chain carries TRBV5-4 and TRBJ1-3; D is possibly TRBD1 (5 bases). Trimming took off 3 bases at V and 0 bases at J, with 16 bases between the two ends. The CDR3 extends over 17 amino acids. Germline V gene lookup returns CDR1 SGHNT and CDR2 YYREEE (reference sequence). CDR3 sequence reads: CASSWGGTGNSGNTIYF. The DNA for the CDR3 is TGTGCCAGCAGCTGGGGGGGGACGGGAAACTCTGGAAACACCATATATTTT.

The CDR3 loop is CASSYSTTYEQYF. The CDR3 DNA reads as TGTGCCAGCAGTTACTCTACTACCTACGAGCAGTACTTC. The V and J genes are TRBV6-6 and TRBJ2-7; D unresolved. Germline CDR1 and CDR2: MNHNY and SVGAGI (reference sequence). The CDR3 spans 13 residues. V was trimmed by 0 bases and J by 2 bases, leaving 5 bases between them.

J is TRBJ2-7 and V is TRBV7-6; 8 bases line up with TRBD1. Per the germline V gene, CDR1 is SGHVS and CDR2 is FNYEAQ. Unmatched junction bases numbered 5, after V lost 4 bases and J lost 3 bases. This CDR3 is built from 14 residues. The CDR3: CASSSMTGVYEQYF. The CDR3 coding sequence is TGTGCCAGCAGCTCCATGACAGGGGTCTACGAGCAGTACTTC.

The genes are TRBV2 and TRBJ2-2; TRBD1 aligns across 12 bases. Trimming cost V 5 bases and J 1 base; bases outside gene matches: 11. Germline loops: CDR1 SNHLY, CDR2 FYNNEI. The CDR3 sequence is 19 residues long. The CDR3 protein is CASSQPGQGAGVNTGELFF. CDR3 coding DNA: TGTGCCAGCAGTCAACCGGGACAGGGGGCAGGTGTGAACACCGGGGAGCTGTTTTTT.

This chain links TRBV5-1 with TRBJ1-2; 8 bases are a match to TRBD1. The junction had 5 bases not matched to a gene; V was cut back by 3 bases and J by 4 bases. The CDR3 has 14 residues. Germline V CDR1 and CDR2: SGHRS, YFSETQ. The chain's CDR3 is CASSSDRVSYGYTF. CDR3 nucleotide sequence: TGCGCCAGCAGCTCGGACAGGGTTTCCTATGGCTACACCTTC.

This chain connects TRBV7-3 to TRBJ2-2, with 7 nucleotides matching TRBD2. The germline V gene encodes CDR1 SGHTA and CDR2 FQGTGA. The CDR3 is made up of 15 amino acids. The V gene end was trimmed by 3 bases and the J gene end by 4 bases; junction bases not matched to a gene: 5. The DNA of the CDR3 is TGTGCCAGCAGCTTCGGACTAGTTGCCACCGGGGAGCTGTTTTTT. Protein: CASSFGLVATGELFF.

The J gene is TRBJ2-2, the V gene TRBV27, with TRBD1 matching 10 bases. The germline V gene has CDR1 MNHEY and CDR2 SMNVEV (reference sequence). The trim removed 6 bases at V and 3 bases at J, leaving 10 bases unmatched. This CDR3 is built from 17 residues. The CDR3 region is CASRSTGGPRDTGELFF. Here the CDR3 DNA reads TGTGCCAGCAGATCGACAGGGGGCCCTCGTGACACCGGGGAGCTGTTTTTT.

The chain is built from TRBV25-1 and TRBJ1-2, with TRBD1 as a possible D gene (6 bases). The CDR3 has 14 residues. Trimming took 1 base from V and 7 from J, leaving 13 bases between them. From germline, CDR1 is MGHDK and CDR2 SYGVNS. The CDR3 sequence: CASSEFGGASGYTF. The CDR3 region has the DNA TGTGCCAGCAGTGAATTTGGGGGGGCCAGTGGCTACACCTTC.

The chain couples TRBV4-2 to TRBJ2-1; 9 bases map to TRBD2. V dropped 3 bases and J dropped 0; count of bases not matched to a gene: 6. Germline V gene sequence: CDR1 LGHNA, CDR2 YNFKEQ. The CDR3 sequence is 17 residues long. Here the CDR3 DNA reads TGTGCCAGCAGCCAGGGTAGCGGGGGAAGCTCCTACAATGAGCAGTTCTTC. Encoded protein: CASSQGSGGSSYNEQFF.

This chain joins TRBV6-6 and TRBJ2-1, with 8 bases fitting TRBD1. Germline trimming cut 2 bases from V and 5 bases from J; bases unmatched to any gene: 8. The germline V gene has CDR1 MNHNY and CDR2 SVGAGI (reference sequence). CDR3 length: 16 amino acids. The CDR3 bases are TGTGCCAGCAGTTACGGGACAGGAGGGGTAAACAATGAGCAGTTCTTC. It encodes CASSYGTGGVNNEQFF.

The gene calls are TRBV10-3 and TRBJ2-7; 9 bases map to TRBD1. This CDR3 has 15 residues. Germline V gene lookup returns CDR1 ENHRY and CDR2 SYGVKD. The trim removed 5 bases at V and 3 bases at J, leaving 8 bases unmatched. The CDR3: CAISSKTGGNYEQYF. The DNA for the CDR3 is TGTGCCATCAGTTCAAAGACAGGGGGAAACTACGAGCAGTACTTC.